One and the same sample provided the 16 T cell receptor beta chains below, sequenced in a study of blood T cell repertoires in COVID-19. Assay: immunoSEQ multiplex PCR; the TCRdb copy retains only in-frame clones and omits some. The sample holds about 54,000 clones, 81% seen once. Source material: peripheral blood. The receptors were gathered from a woman between 55 and 75 years old with acute or convalescent COVID-19.

The chain carries TRBV18 and TRBJ1-2, with D maybe TRBD1 (5 bases). CDR1 and CDR2 (germline): KGHSH, LQKENI. Trimming stripped 7 bases from V and 7 bases from J, with 19 bases between. CDR3 length: 14 amino acids. The CDR3 here is CASLNTQGRGGYTF. The DNA for the CDR3 is TGTGCCAGCTTAAACACTCAGGGTCGAGGTGGCTACACCTTC.

As regards this clone: The conserved phenylalanine or tryptophan is not found at the CDR3 terminus, so this likely reflects a read error. No DNA is shown, since the ends of the CDR3 on it are uncertain; the CDR3 is the one TCRdb lists. The CDR3 loop reads CASSLAGGDSLL. The rearrangement uses TRBV5-6 and TRBJ1-2. CDR1 and CDR2 from the germline V gene are SGHDT and YYEEEE. The CDR3 is 12 amino acids long, termini counted.

This clone was found a few times. The chain employs TRBV5-1 and TRBJ2-7; D remains unclear. Trimming took 1 base from V and 2 from J, leaving 7 bases between them. Germline assignment: CDR1 SGHRS and CDR2 YFSETQ. The CDR3 is 13 amino acids. CDR3 DNA sequence: TGCGCCAGCAGCTTGACAGAAACCTACGAGCAGTACTTC. Protein: CASSLTETYEQYF.

J is TRBJ1-3 and V is TRBV28; D not certain. The germline CDR1 and CDR2 sequences are MDHEN and SYDVKM. The CDR3 covers 18 residues. Trimming pared 4 bases from V and 0 bases from J, leaving 19 bases between. The CDR3: CASSSPSPGKTSGNTIYF. For the CDR3, the DNA is TGTGCCAGCAGTTCACCGTCCCCGGGGAAGACCTCTGGAAACACCATATATTTT.

This sequence joins TRBV5-1 and TRBJ1-2; D is ambiguous. The germline V gene encodes CDR1 SGHRS and CDR2 YFSETQ. This CDR3 is 14 amino acids long. The V end lost 6 bases, the J end lost 0 bases, and 12 bases lay between the germline ends. The CDR3 spells CASNEGSSNYGYTF. Here the CDR3 DNA reads TGCGCCAGCAACGAGGGATCCTCTAACTATGGCTACACCTTC.

The table lists this clone with a count of one. The V call is TRBV2, the J call TRBJ2-1; possible D gene TRBD2, 6 bases. From germline, CDR1 is SNHLY and CDR2 FYNNEI. The V end was cut by 10 bases, the J end by 4 bases, with 17 bases between. The CDR3 sequence is 14 residues long. The CDR3 region is CATARNGGYNEQFF. The DNA of the CDR3 is TGTGCCACCGCACGGAACGGGGGATACAATGAGCAGTTCTTC. Using reference TRBV2 and TRBJ2-1 for the parts outside the CDR3, the full variable domain is EPEVTQTPSHQVTQMGQEVILRCVPISNHLYFYWYRQILGQKVEFLVSFYNNEISEKSEIFDDQFSVERPDGSNFTLKIRSTKLEDSAMYFCATARNGGYNEQFFGPGTRLTVL.

The chain carries TRBV2 and TRBJ1-1; TRBD1 agrees at 7 bases. Germline CDR1 reads SNHLY; CDR2 reads FYNNEI. V was clipped by 7 bases and J by 5 bases; unmatched bases: 4. The CDR3 sequence is 12 residues long. The CDR3 is CASTQGGTEAFF. CDR3 coding DNA: TGTGCCAGCACGCAGGGGGGTACTGAAGCTTTCTTT.

The rearrangement links TRBV12-3 or TRBV12-4 to TRBJ1-5, with D hard to call. V was trimmed by 6 bases and J by 8 bases, leaving 11 bases between them. The CDR3 contains 12 residues. CDR3 sequence reads: CASSGRSEPQHF. The CDR3 region has the DNA TGTGCCAGCAGCGGGAGGAGTGAGCCCCAGCATTTT.

J is TRBJ2-3 and V is TRBV24-1; 11 bases fit TRBD2. Germline V gene lookup returns CDR1 KGHDR and CDR2 SFDVKD. The CDR3 runs to 17 residues. The V gene end was trimmed by 5 bases and the J gene end by 4 bases; junction bases not matched to a gene: 10. The CDR3 bases are TGTGCCACCAGTGGGAGTAGCGGGAGGGCCCTCGCAGATACGCAGTATTTT. This encodes CATSGSSGRALADTQYF.

The table lists this clone with a count of one. The chain has TRBV16 and TRBJ1-2; weak D call: TRBD1 (5 bases). The CDR3 runs 13 residues. Trimming stripped 4 bases from V and 1 base from J, with 7 bases between. The germline CDR1 and CDR2 sequences are KGHSY and FQNENV. The CDR3 bases are TGTGCCAGCAGCCCGGGGGGTAACTATGGCTACACCTTC. It yields the protein CASSPGGNYGYTF. Full variable domain (rest looked up from reference TRBV16 and TRBJ1-2): GEEVAQTPKHLVRGEGQKAKLYCAPIKGHSYVFWYQQVLKNEFKFLISFQNENVFDETGMPKERFSAKCLPNSPCSLEIQATKLEDSAVYFCASSPGGNYGYTFGSGTRLTVV.

This sequence joins TRBV5-1 and TRBJ2-7, with TRBD2 identical over 7 bases. The CDR3 loop spans 15 amino acids. Germline CDR1 is SGHRS and CDR2 is YFSETQ. V gave up 4 bases and J gave up 0 bases; unmatched junction bases: 7. The CDR3: CASSPTSASSYEQYF. The DNA for the CDR3 is TGCGCCAGCAGCCCCACTAGCGCTAGCTCCTACGAGCAGTACTTC.

This rearrangement joins TRBV11-2 to TRBJ2-2; 7 nucleotides agree with TRBD2. In germline, CDR1 is SGHAT, CDR2 FQNNGV. This CDR3 has 15 residues. The ends lost 2 bases at V and 5 bases at J; junction bases unmatched: 5. Here the CDR3 reads CASSLNGGFTGELFF. Written as DNA, the CDR3 is TGTGCCAGCAGCTTAAACGGGGGGTTTACCGGGGAGCTGTTTTTT.

The chain links TRBV7-3 to TRBJ2-2, with 7 bases that match TRBD2. Losses at the gene ends were 1 base for V and 4 bases for J; bases not matched to a gene: 3. The CDR3 has 15 residues. In germline, CDR1 is SGHTA, CDR2 FQGTGA. CDR3 sequence (DNA): TGTGCCAGCAGCTTAAGCCCTAGCGGCACCGGGGAGCTGTTTTTT. Protein product: CASSLSPSGTGELFF.

V gene TRBV30 combines with J gene TRBJ2-1; tentative D call: TRBD2 (6 bases). The CDR3 is made up of 13 amino acids. Germline CDR1 GTSNPN, CDR2 SVGIG (reference sequence). Between the trimmed V and J ends, which lost 1 base and 7 bases, there was a span of 11 bases. DNA for the CDR3: TGTGCCTGGAGTGCGGCGGGACTTAATGAGCAGTTCTTC. It encodes CAWSAAGLNEQFF.

A word on this clone: Different DNA sequences within this sample yield the same CDR3. Here the CDR3 DNA reads TGTGCCAGCAGCCAAGTAGCGGGGAACACTGAAGCTTTCTTT. Protein: CASSQVAGNTEAFF. The chain links TRBV3-1 (or the pseudogene TRBV3-2) to TRBJ1-1; no firm D call. V gave up 1 base and J gave up 1 base, with 7 bases separating them. CDR3 length: 14 residues. The germline CDR1 and CDR2 sequences are LGHDT and YNNKEL (reference sequence).

The chain recombines TRBV7-9 with TRBJ1-1, with a possible D match to TRBD1 (6 bases). The CDR3 extends over 17 amino acids. The ends were cut back, 6 bases at V and 6 bases at J, with 26 bases in the middle. Germline CDR1 and CDR2: SEHNR and FQNEAQ (reference sequence). For the CDR3, the DNA is TGTGCCAGCAGACCGACCCAACTGACAGGAGGAATCCCTGAAGCTTTCTTT. The encoded protein is CASRPTQLTGGIPEAFF.